These T cell receptor beta chains were read from a single sample in a study of blood T cell repertoires in COVID-19. Clones were read by immunoSEQ multiplex PCR, and TCRdb kept only the in-frame ones, dropping some. Of about 58,000 clones in the sample, 65% to 85% were seen once. Input material: peripheral blood. The receptor source for this set is a man at least 80 years old with COVID-19, enrolled during active disease. CDR3s include the opening cysteine and the closing phenylalanine or tryptophan. Fields, in order: J gene, V gene, clone size, D gene, CDR3 DNA, CDR3 protein. The D gene is left open where the match is weak. The size field is filled for only some rows; it gives once, few, many or a size class.

j_gene: TRBJ1-2
v_gene: TRBV5-1
abundance: few
d_gene: TRBD1
CDR3nt: TGCGCCAGCAGCCTGTATAAACAGGGGGATGGCTACACCTTC
CDR3aa: CASSLYKQGDGYTF

j_gene: TRBJ1-2
v_gene: TRBV6-2/TRBV6-3
abundance: -
d_gene: TRBD1
CDR3nt: TGTGCCAGCAGTAACCCAACGGGACAGGGGCTCGGTCGCTACACCTTC
CDR3aa: CASSNPTGQGLGRYTF

j_gene: TRBJ1-1
v_gene: TRBV18
abundance: -
d_gene: TRBD1
CDR3nt: TGTGCCAGCTCACCGGGACAGGGGGGCACAGGCACTGAAGCTTTCTTT
CDR3aa: CASSPGQGGTGTEAFF

j_gene: TRBJ2-7
v_gene: TRBV9
abundance: -
d_gene: -
CDR3nt: TGTGCCAGCAGCGTTGCAAGTAGCTCCTACGAGCAGTACTTC
CDR3aa: CASSVASSSYEQYF

j_gene: TRBJ2-7
v_gene: TRBV18
abundance: -
d_gene: TRBD1
CDR3nt: TGTGCCAGCTCGCCGGACAGGGGGCGTGAGCAGTACTTC
CDR3aa: CASSPDRGREQYF

j_gene: TRBJ1-2
v_gene: TRBV4-3
abundance: once
d_gene: -
CDR3nt: TGCGCCAGCAGCCGAGACCAGGGTGATGGCTACACCTTC
CDR3aa: CASSRDQGDGYTF

j_gene: TRBJ1-2
v_gene: TRBV19
abundance: -
d_gene: TRBD1
CDR3nt: TGTGCCAGTAGTTTGACAGGGGGCGCGGGCTACACCTTC
CDR3aa: CASSLTGGAGYTF

j_gene: TRBJ2-5
v_gene: TRBV24-1
abundance: -
d_gene: TRBD1
CDR3nt: TGTGCCACCAGTGATTTAGGAGGACAGGGAGGAGGCGACGAGACCCAGTACTTC
CDR3aa: CATSDLGGQGGGDETQYF

j_gene: TRBJ2-3
v_gene: TRBV5-4
abundance: -
d_gene: -
CDR3nt: TGTGCCAGCAGCTGGCAGGGAAAGGGCACAGATACGCAGTATTTT
CDR3aa: CASSWQGKGTDTQYF

j_gene: TRBJ2-1
v_gene: TRBV12-5
abundance: -
d_gene: TRBD1
CDR3nt: TGTGCTAGTGGTTTGGGAACAGGGGTCACCCAGTGGGGAAATGAGCAGTTCTTC
CDR3aa: CASGLGTGVTQWGNEQFF

j_gene: TRBJ2-4
v_gene: TRBV3-1/TRBV3-2
abundance: -
d_gene: TRBD1
CDR3nt: TGTGCCAGCACCCAGGGGGCAGCTGTAAACATTCAGTACTTC
CDR3aa: CASTQGAAVNIQYF

j_gene: TRBJ1-5
v_gene: TRBV5-6
abundance: -
d_gene: TRBD1
CDR3nt: TGTGCCAGCAGTTCGGGACAGATCAATCAGCCCCAGCATTTT
CDR3aa: CASSSGQINQPQHF

j_gene: TRBJ1-4
v_gene: TRBV6-5
abundance: -
d_gene: -
CDR3nt: TGTGCCAGCAGTTACTCGGGGAGGCGTGGCGAAAAACTGTTTTTT
CDR3aa: CASSYSGRRGEKLFF

j_gene: TRBJ1-2
v_gene: TRBV7-2
abundance: -
d_gene: TRBD1
CDR3nt: TGTGCCAGCAGCTTAGAACAGGGGATGAATGGCTACACCTTC
CDR3aa: CASSLEQGMNGYTF

j_gene: TRBJ2-1
v_gene: TRBV5-1
abundance: -
d_gene: TRBD2
CDR3nt: TGCGCCAGCAGGCCGGGCCTTAGCGGGGGCCTATACAATGAGCAGTTCTTC
CDR3aa: CASRPGLSGGLYNEQFF

j_gene: TRBJ1-4
v_gene: TRBV7-9
abundance: -
d_gene: -
CDR3nt: TGTGCCAGCAGCTTAGCGCTCGGGGCTAATGAAAAACTGTTTTTT
CDR3aa: CASSLALGANEKLFF

j_gene: TRBJ2-2
v_gene: TRBV5-5
abundance: -
d_gene: -
CDR3nt: TGTGCCAGCAGCTTGGTTGTTAGCCAGTCCGGGGAGCTGTTTTTT
CDR3aa: CASSLVVSQSGELFF

j_gene: TRBJ1-1
v_gene: TRBV3-1/TRBV3-2
abundance: -
d_gene: -
CDR3nt: TGTGCCAGCAGCCAATTGGGGTTACAGGGTGAAGCTTTCTTT
CDR3aa: CASSQLGLQGEAFF

j_gene: TRBJ1-1
v_gene: TRBV5-1
abundance: -
d_gene: -
CDR3nt: TGCGCCAGCAGCTACTCGGGGGGGAGCTACACTGAAGCTTTCTTT
CDR3aa: CASSYSGGSYTEAFF

j_gene: TRBJ2-3
v_gene: TRBV24-1
abundance: -
d_gene: TRBD1
CDR3nt: TGTGCCACCAGTGACTACAGGGGGGTCGGCACAGATACGCAGTATTTT
CDR3aa: CATSDYRGVGTDTQYF

j_gene: TRBJ2-3
v_gene: TRBV29-1
abundance: -
d_gene: TRBD2
CDR3nt: TGCAGCGTTGAAGACCCCGGTTTAGCGGGAGATACGCAGTATTTT
CDR3aa: CSVEDPGLAGDTQYF

j_gene: TRBJ1-2
v_gene: TRBV6-1
abundance: many
d_gene: TRBD1
CDR3nt: TGTGCCAGCAGTGAAGCACCGACAGGGGGCCGTGGTGGCTACACCTTC
CDR3aa: CASSEAPTGGRGGYTF

j_gene: TRBJ1-1
v_gene: TRBV6-6
abundance: -
d_gene: -
CDR3nt: TGTGCCAGCAGTTCCGGGACTCTAGAGCATGGTGAAGCTTTCTTT
CDR3aa: CASSSGTLEHGEAFF

j_gene: TRBJ1-3
v_gene: TRBV30
abundance: -
d_gene: -
CDR3nt: TGTGCCTGGGACAGACGCTCTGGAAACACCATATATTTT
CDR3aa: CAWDRRSGNTIYF

j_gene: TRBJ1-1
v_gene: TRBV5-4
abundance: -
d_gene: -
CDR3nt: TGTGCCAGCAGCCTCCCCGGGGTTAGGAACACTGAAGCTTTCTTT
CDR3aa: CASSLPGVRNTEAFF

j_gene: TRBJ2-7
v_gene: TRBV28
abundance: -
d_gene: TRBD1
CDR3nt: TGTGCCAGCAGTTCCCCGAGGACAGGGAGCTCCTACGAGCAGTACTTC
CDR3aa: CASSSPRTGSSYEQYF

j_gene: TRBJ1-2
v_gene: TRBV7-6
abundance: -
d_gene: -
CDR3nt: TGTGCCAGCAGCTTAGGAGCGGGGAGCGACTATGGCTACACCTTC
CDR3aa: CASSLGAGSDYGYTF

j_gene: TRBJ2-2
v_gene: TRBV24-1
abundance: -
d_gene: -
CDR3nt: TGTGCCACCAGTGATTTTGGTCAGGGTGCCGGGGAGCTGTTTTTT
CDR3aa: CATSDFGQGAGELFF

j_gene: TRBJ2-1
v_gene: TRBV28
abundance: -
d_gene: TRBD2
CDR3nt: TGTGCCAGCAGCCTCGGGACTAGCAGCAATGAGCAGTTCTTC
CDR3aa: CASSLGTSSNEQFF

j_gene: TRBJ2-1
v_gene: TRBV28
abundance: -
d_gene: TRBD2
CDR3nt: TGTGCCAGCAGTATCCTCAGCGGGGGGTCTTTGAATGAGCAGTTCTTC
CDR3aa: CASSILSGGSLNEQFF

j_gene: TRBJ2-7
v_gene: TRBV5-1
abundance: few
d_gene: TRBD2
CDR3nt: TGCGCCAGCAGCTTCGGGCAGGGACCATCCTCCGGACAAGGGAGGGAATACGAGCAGTACTTC
CDR3aa: CASSFGQGPSSGQGREYEQYF

j_gene: TRBJ1-4
v_gene: TRBV13
abundance: -
d_gene: -
CDR3nt: TGTGCCAGCAGTCAAGGAGAGGGAATCGTGGAAAAACTGTTTTTT
CDR3aa: CASSQGEGIVEKLFF

j_gene: TRBJ2-1
v_gene: TRBV18
abundance: few
d_gene: TRBD2
CDR3nt: TGTGCCAGCTCAGTTAGCGGGGGGAGCTCCTACAATGAGCAGTTCTTC
CDR3aa: CASSVSGGSSYNEQFF

j_gene: TRBJ2-1
v_gene: TRBV5-1
abundance: -
d_gene: TRBD2
CDR3nt: TGCGCCAGCAGCTTGTTCGCTAGCGGGTCCTACAATGAGCAGTTCTTC
CDR3aa: CASSLFASGSYNEQFF

j_gene: TRBJ1-2
v_gene: TRBV5-4
abundance: -
d_gene: -
CDR3nt: TGTGCCAGCAGCTTGCGGGGTAACTATGGCTACACCTTC
CDR3aa: CASSLRGNYGYTF

j_gene: TRBJ1-5
v_gene: TRBV5-6
abundance: once
d_gene: -
CDR3nt: TGTGCCAGCAGCTTGGGCAGACTCAATCAGCCCCAGCATTTT
CDR3aa: CASSLGRLNQPQHF

j_gene: TRBJ1-6
v_gene: TRBV19
abundance: -
d_gene: -
CDR3nt: TGTGCCAGTAGTACACAGGGTGCTTACTCACCCCTCCACTTT
CDR3aa: CASSTQGAYSPLHF

j_gene: TRBJ1-1
v_gene: TRBV6-6
abundance: -
d_gene: -
CDR3nt: TGTGCCAGCAGTTCTACCGGGACATTAACTGAAGCTTTCTTT
CDR3aa: CASSSTGTLTEAFF

j_gene: TRBJ2-5
v_gene: TRBV5-1
abundance: once
d_gene: -
CDR3nt: TGCGCCAGCAGCTTGAGGGACTTACAAGAGACCCAGTACTTC
CDR3aa: CASSLRDLQETQYF

j_gene: TRBJ1-2
v_gene: TRBV5-1
abundance: -
d_gene: TRBD1
CDR3nt: TGCGCCAGCAGCCCCGACAGGGGATCGGGCTACACCTTC
CDR3aa: CASSPDRGSGYTF

j_gene: TRBJ2-2
v_gene: TRBV7-6
abundance: -
d_gene: TRBD1
CDR3nt: TGTGCCAGCAGCGCTCGGACAGGGAACACCGGGGAGCTGTTTTTT
CDR3aa: CASSARTGNTGELFF

j_gene: TRBJ1-1
v_gene: TRBV10-3
abundance: -
d_gene: TRBD1
CDR3nt: TGTGCCATCAGACTGGACAGGGACGGTGAAGCTTTCTTT
CDR3aa: CAIRLDRDGEAFF

j_gene: TRBJ1-6
v_gene: TRBV2
abundance: few
d_gene: TRBD1
CDR3nt: TGTGCCAGCAGTGAGAGGGACAGAGATAATTCACCCCTCCACTTT
CDR3aa: CASSERDRDNSPLHF

j_gene: TRBJ1-3
v_gene: TRBV7-3
abundance: -
d_gene: -
CDR3nt: TGTGCCAGCAGCTTGGCGGGAGGTGGAAACACCATATATTTT
CDR3aa: CASSLAGGGNTIYF

j_gene: TRBJ1-1
v_gene: TRBV19
abundance: -
d_gene: -
CDR3nt: TGTGCCAGTGGGGTGGGGATGACAGGAGTCATAGAAGCTTTCTTT
CDR3aa: CASGVGMTGVIEAFF